This T cell receptor (beta chain) was recovered during a study of OX40 agonist ivuxolimab in advanced cancers. Study-level background: Ivuxolimab was a fully human IgG2 agonistic monoclonal antibody targeting the costimulatory receptor OX40 (CD134). Intravenous ivuxolimab was administered to patients every 2 weeks at six dose levels: 0.01, 0.1, 0.3, 1.5, 3 and 10 mg/kg. Of the approximately 53 patients in dose escalation, about 19 had hepatocellular carcinoma, roughly 15 had melanoma, 9 had renal cell carcinoma and 9 had head and neck cancer. The point of sequencing TCRbeta in the periphery was to test whether ivuxolimab changed TCR sequence diversity and drove clonal T-cell expansion. The paper covers the monotherapy dose-escalation part of the phase I ivuxolimab trial, which included N ≈ 50 patients. The dose-escalation cohort was over 70% male with a mean age of about 58 years, ranging from roughly 20 to 80. Three dose-escalation patients achieved partial responses, one with hepatocellular carcinoma and two with cutaneous melanoma. Prior anti-PD-1, anti-PD-L1 or anti-CTLA-4 therapy was permitted, and 40% of dose-escalation patients had received checkpoint inhibitors.

The cysteine opens and the phenylalanine closes a CDR3 of 15 amino acids. Left in the record is the CDR3 DNA by itself, 45 bases read in frame from the first base. According to the germline V gene, CDR1 reads MNHEY and CDR2 reads SVGAGI. V has 0 bases trimmed and J has 4 bases trimmed; junction bases matching no gene number 3. Overall study outcomes, separate from this receptor: After ivuxolimab, expanded clones were on average more numerous among CD8+ T cells than among CD4+ T cells. Low levels of normalized T-cell clonal expansion were also seen in some patients who did not respond. The antigen specificity of the peripheral T cells that underwent clonal expansion was not determined. At doses of 0.1 to 3.0 mg/kg, clonal expansion of both CD4+ and CD8+ blood T cells was observed from baseline to week 6. In partial responders in the 0.1-3.0 mg/kg groups, normalized peripheral clonal expansion was found to be among the lowest, especially among CD8+ T cells.

With regard to this clone: Its antigen target is currently unknown. No much larger clonotype is one base removed from it; base qualities were not supplied.

The trial excluded patients who had a history of autoimmune disease or who were on systemic immunosuppression. Peripheral blood for TCR sequencing was collected from all dose cohorts at baseline, on cycle 4 day 1, and on cycle 7 day 1. The samples were drawn from a first-in-human, open-label, multicenter phase I dose-escalation trial of ivuxolimab. Adults with locally advanced or metastatic head and neck squamous cell, hepatocellular, melanoma or renal cell carcinoma were enrolled in the trial. Before TCR sequencing, CD4+ T cells and CD8+ T cells from peripheral blood were sorted into separate populations. Genomic DNA was isolated from the sorted cells so that the TCRbeta CDR3 region could be sequenced. TCRbeta CDR3 regions were sequenced using the immunoSEQ Assay. The table comes from immuneACCESS by way of TCRdb, which keeps in-frame sequences with V and J called. Part of the clones is missing from these tables; in studies checked, under half for an unresolved V gene and the rest for unknown reasons. This sample comprises around 150,000 clones, 94% of them detected only once. Around 0.31% of the sample is taken by the ten largest.

The sequences come from CD4+ or CD8+ T cells sorted from blood, collected in a trial of the OX40 agonist ivuxolimab. The chain couples TRBV6-5 to TRBJ1-5, with 7 bases aligning to TRBD1. The sequence was collected from an adult with an advanced solid tumor such as melanoma, head and neck, liver or kidney cancer. The DNA sequence reads TGTGCCAGCAGTTACTCCAACAGGGGTAATCAGCCCCAGCATTTT. Translated, this is CASSYSNRGNQPQHF.